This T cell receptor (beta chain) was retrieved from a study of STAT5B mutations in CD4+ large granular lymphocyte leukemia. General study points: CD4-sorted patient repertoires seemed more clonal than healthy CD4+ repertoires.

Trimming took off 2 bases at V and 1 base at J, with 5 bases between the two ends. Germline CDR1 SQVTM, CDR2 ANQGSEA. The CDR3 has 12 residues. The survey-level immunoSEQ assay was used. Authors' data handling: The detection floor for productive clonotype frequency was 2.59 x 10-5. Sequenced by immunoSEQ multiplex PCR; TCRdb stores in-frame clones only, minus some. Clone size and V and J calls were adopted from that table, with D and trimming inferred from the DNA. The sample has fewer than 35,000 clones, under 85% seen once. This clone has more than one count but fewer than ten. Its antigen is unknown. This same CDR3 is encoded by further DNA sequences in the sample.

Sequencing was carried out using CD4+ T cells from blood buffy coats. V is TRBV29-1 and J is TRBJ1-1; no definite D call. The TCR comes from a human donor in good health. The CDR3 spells CSVESGNTEAFF. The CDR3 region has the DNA TGCAGCGTTGAATCGGGGAACACTGAAGCTTTCTTT.